The clone carrying this T cell receptor (beta chain) was counted ten times or more. The antigen is not known. Through Arm-PCR of CDR3 regions and iRepertoire HTBI primers, TCR beta libraries were built. TCRdb independently ran MiXCR on the multiplex PCR reads; one entry per CDR3 protein. The sample lists a few hundred thousand distinct CDR3 sequences, 15% to 20% occurring once. The sample is drawn from a study of regulatory T cells in long-lasting Graves disease. Time point of the sample: newly diagnosed GD, antithyroid drugs for less than 3 months. PBMCs provided the RNA from which the TCR library was made. Study-wide results and caveats: With 2,500 to 3,500 shared public clonotypes, persistent patients exceeded new patients, who shared 950 to 1,000.

This CDR3 region has 14 residues. V lost 3 bases, J lost 5 bases, and 13 bases lay in between. The same data also contributed to another study, on T cells in Graves' hyperthyroidism and ophthalmopathy.

J is TRBJ2-5 and V is TRBV12-3 or TRBV12-4; D gene ambiguous. This receptor was identified in a man aged 40-50 years with Graves disease. Sequences were derived from peripheral blood mononuclear cells (PBMCs), sampled at new diagnosis, from a patient treated with antithyroid drugs. CDR3 bases: TGTGCCAGCAGTTTGAAACTGTATGTGGAGACCCAGTACTTC. Encoded protein: CASSLKLYVETQYF.